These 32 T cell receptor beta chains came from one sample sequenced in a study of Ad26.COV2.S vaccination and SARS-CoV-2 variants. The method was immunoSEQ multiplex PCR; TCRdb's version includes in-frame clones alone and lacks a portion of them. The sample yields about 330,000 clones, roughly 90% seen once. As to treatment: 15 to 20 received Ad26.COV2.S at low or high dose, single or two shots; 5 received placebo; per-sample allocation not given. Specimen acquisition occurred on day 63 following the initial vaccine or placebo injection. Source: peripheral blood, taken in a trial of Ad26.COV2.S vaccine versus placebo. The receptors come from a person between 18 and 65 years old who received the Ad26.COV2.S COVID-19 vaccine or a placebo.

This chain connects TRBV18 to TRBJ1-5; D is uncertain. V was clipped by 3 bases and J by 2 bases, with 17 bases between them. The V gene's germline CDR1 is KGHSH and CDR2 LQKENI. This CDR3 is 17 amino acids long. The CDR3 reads CASSPIGEDPGNQPQHF. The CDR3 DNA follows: TGTGCCAGCTCACCGATTGGGGAAGATCCCGGCAATCAGCCCCAGCATTTT.

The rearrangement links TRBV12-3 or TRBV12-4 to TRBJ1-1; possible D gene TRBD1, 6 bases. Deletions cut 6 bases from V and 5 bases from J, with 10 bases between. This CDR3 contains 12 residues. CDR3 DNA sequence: TGTGCCAGCAGCGTAGGGGGGACTGAAGCTTTCTTT. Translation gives CASSVGGTEAFF.

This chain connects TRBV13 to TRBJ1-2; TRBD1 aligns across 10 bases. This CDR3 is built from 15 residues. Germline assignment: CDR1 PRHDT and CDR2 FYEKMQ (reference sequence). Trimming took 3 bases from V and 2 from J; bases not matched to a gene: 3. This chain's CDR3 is CASSFGQGGNYGYTF. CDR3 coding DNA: TGTGCCAGCAGCTTCGGACAGGGGGGGAACTATGGCTACACCTTC.

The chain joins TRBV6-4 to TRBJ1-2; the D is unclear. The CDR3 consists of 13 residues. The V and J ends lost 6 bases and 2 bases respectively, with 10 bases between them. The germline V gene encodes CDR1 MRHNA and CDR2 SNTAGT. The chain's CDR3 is CASSPTLNYGYTF. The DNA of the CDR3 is TGTGCCAGCAGCCCCACCCTCAACTATGGCTACACCTTC.

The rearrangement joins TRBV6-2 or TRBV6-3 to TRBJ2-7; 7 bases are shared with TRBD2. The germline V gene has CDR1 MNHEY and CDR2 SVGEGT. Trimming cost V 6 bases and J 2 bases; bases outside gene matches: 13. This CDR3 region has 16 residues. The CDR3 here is CASSQPYAGVPYEQYV. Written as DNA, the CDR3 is TGTGCCAGCAGCCAGCCCTATGCGGGAGTCCCCTACGAGCAGTACGTC.

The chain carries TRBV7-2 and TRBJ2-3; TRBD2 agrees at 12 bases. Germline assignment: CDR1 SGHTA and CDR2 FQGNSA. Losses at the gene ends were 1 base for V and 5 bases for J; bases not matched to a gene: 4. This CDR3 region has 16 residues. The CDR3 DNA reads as TGTGCCAGCAGCTTAGGGACTAGCGGGAACAGAGATACGCAGTATTTT. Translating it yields CASSLGTSGNRDTQYF.

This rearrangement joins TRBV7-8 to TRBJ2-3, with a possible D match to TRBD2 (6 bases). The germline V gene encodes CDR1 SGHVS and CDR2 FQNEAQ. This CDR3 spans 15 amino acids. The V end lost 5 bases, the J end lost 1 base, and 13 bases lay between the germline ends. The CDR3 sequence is CASSPAGAGTDTQYF. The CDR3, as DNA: TGTGCCAGCAGCCCAGCGGGTGCAGGCACAGATACGCAGTATTTT.

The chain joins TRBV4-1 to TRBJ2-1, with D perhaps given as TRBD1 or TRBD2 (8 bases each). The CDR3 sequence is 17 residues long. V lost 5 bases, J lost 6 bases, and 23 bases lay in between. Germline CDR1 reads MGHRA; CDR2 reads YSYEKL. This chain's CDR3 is CASSTLYSGTGPNEQFF. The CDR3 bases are TGCGCCAGCAGCACCCTTTATAGCGGGACAGGACCCAATGAGCAGTTCTTC.

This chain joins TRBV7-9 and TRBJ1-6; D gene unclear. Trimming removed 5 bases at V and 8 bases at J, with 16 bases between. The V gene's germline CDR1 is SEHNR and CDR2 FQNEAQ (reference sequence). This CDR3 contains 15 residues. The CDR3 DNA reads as TGTGCCAGCAGCAGCAGGAGGCAAAGTGATTCACCCCTCCACTTT. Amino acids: CASSSRRQSDSPLHF.

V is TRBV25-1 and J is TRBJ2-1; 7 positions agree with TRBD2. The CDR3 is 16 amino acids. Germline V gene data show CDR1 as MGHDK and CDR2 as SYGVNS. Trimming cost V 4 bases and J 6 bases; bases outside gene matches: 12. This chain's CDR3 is CASSAFSGGGGNEQFF. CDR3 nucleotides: TGTGCCAGCAGTGCGTTTAGCGGCGGGGGTGGCAATGAGCAGTTCTTC.

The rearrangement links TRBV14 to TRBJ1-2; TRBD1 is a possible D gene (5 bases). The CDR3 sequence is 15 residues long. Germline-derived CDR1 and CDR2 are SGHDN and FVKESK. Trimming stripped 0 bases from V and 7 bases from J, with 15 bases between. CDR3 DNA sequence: TGTGCCAGCAGCCAAGATCGTGTGACAGAAGGTGGCTACACCTTC. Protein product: CASSQDRVTEGGYTF.

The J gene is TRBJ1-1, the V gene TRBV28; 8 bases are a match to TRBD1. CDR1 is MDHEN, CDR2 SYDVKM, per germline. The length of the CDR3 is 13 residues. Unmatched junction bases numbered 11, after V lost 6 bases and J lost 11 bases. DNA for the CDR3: TGTGCCAGCAGCCAACAGGGGGATCGAGAGGCTTTCTTT. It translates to CASSQQGDREAFF. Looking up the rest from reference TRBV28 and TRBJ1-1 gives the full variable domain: DVKVTQSSRYLVKRTGEKVFLECVQDMDHENMFWYRQDPGLGLRLIYFSYDVKMKEKGDIPEGYSVSREKKERFSLILESASTNQTSMYLCASSQQGDREAFFGQGTRLTVV.

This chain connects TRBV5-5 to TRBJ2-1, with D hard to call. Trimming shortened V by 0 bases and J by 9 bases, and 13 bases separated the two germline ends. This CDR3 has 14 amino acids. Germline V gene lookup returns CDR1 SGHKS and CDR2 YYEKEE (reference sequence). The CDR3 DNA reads TGTGCCAGCAGCTTGGCCGGGTGGATCACTGAGCAGTTCTTC. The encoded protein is CASSLAGWITEQFF.

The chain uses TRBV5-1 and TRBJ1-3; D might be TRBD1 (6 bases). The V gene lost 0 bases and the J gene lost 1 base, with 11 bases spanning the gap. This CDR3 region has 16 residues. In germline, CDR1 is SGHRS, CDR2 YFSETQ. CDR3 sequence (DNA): TGCGCCAGCAGCTTGGCCAAGCAGGGGTCTGGAAACACCATATATTTT. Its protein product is CASSLAKQGSGNTIYF.

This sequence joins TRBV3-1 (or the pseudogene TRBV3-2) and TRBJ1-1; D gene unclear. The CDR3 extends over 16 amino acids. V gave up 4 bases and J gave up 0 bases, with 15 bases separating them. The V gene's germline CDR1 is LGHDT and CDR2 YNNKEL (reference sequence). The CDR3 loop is CASSRRSQYVNTEAFF. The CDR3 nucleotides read TGTGCCAGCAGCCGGCGGTCTCAGTACGTGAACACTGAAGCTTTCTTT.

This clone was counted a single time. The CDR3: CASSVRSESPLHF. CDR3 nucleotide sequence: TGTGCCAGCAGCGTAAGGTCGGAATCACCCCTCCACTTT. V gene TRBV9 combines with J gene TRBJ1-6; no clear D. V shed 1 base and J shed 10 bases, with 9 bases lying between them. The CDR3 is made up of 13 amino acids. Germline lookup yields CDR1 SGDLS and CDR2 YYNGEE.

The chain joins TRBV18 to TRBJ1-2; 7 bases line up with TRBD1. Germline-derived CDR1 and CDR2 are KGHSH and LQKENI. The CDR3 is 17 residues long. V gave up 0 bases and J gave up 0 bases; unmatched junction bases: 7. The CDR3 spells CASSPPSRDRANYGYTF. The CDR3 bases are TGTGCCAGCTCACCACCGTCTCGGGACAGAGCTAACTATGGCTACACCTTC.

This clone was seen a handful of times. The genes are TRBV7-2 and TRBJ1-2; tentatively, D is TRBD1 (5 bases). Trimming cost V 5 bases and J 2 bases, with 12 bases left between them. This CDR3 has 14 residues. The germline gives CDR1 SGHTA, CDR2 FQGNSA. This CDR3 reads CASSRREINYGYTF. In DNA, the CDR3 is TGTGCCAGCAGCCGCAGGGAAATCAACTATGGCTACACCTTC.

CDR3 region: CASSQGAWGYTF. DNA for the CDR3: TGTGCCAGCAGCCAAGGGGCGTGGGGCTACACCTTC. This chain uses TRBV5-6 with TRBJ1-2; D is perhaps TRBD1 (5 bases). The CDR3 spans 12 residues. The germline V gene has CDR1 SGHDT and CDR2 YYEEEE. Deletions cut 4 bases from V and 8 bases from J, with 12 bases between.

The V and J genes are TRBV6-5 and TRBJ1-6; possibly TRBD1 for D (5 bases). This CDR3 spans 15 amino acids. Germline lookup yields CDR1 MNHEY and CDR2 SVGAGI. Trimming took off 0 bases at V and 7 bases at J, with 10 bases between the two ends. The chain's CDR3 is CASSYSNRDNSPLHF. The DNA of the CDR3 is TGTGCCAGCAGTTACTCAAATAGGGACAATTCACCCCTCCACTTT.

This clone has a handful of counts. CDR3 amino acids: CASSFELVAYEQYV. The DNA for the CDR3 is TGTGCCAGCAGCTTCGAACTGGTAGCCTACGAGCAGTACGTC. The chain uses TRBV7-2 and TRBJ2-7, with no clear D. CDR1 SGHTA and CDR2 FQGNSA come from the germline V gene. The CDR3 loop spans 14 amino acids. V gave up 3 bases and J gave up 2 bases, with 11 bases separating them.

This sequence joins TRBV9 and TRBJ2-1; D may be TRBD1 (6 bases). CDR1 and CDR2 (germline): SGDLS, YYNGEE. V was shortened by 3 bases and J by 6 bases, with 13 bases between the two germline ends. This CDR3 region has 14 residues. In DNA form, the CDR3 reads TGTGCCAGCAGCGAGGGGGACGTTACCAATGAGCAGTTCTTC. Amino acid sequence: CASSEGDVTNEQFF.

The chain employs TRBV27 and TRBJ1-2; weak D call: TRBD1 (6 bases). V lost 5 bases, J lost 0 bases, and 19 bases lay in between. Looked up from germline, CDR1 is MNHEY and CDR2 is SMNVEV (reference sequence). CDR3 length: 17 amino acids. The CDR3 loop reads CASSPTQHRVPNYGYTF. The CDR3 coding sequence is TGTGCCAGCAGTCCCACCCAGCACAGGGTTCCTAACTATGGCTACACCTTC.

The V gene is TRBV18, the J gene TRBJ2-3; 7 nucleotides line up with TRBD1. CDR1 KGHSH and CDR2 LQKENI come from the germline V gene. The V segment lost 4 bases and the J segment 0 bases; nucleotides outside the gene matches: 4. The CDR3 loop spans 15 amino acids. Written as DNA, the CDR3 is TGTGCCAGCTCACTAGGGACAGATAGCACAGATACGCAGTATTTT. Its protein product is CASSLGTDSTDTQYF.

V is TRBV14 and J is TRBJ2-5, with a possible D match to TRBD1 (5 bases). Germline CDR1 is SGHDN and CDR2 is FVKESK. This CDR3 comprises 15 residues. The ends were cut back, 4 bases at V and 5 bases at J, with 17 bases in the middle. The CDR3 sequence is CASSLQGTLQETQYF. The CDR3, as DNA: TGTGCCAGCAGCCTCCAGGGAACTCTCCAGGAGACCCAGTACTTC.

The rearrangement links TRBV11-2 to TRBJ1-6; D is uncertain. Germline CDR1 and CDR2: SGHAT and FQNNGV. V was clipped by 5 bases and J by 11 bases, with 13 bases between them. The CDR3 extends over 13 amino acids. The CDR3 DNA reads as TGTGCCAGCAGCCCCCCGATGGTGGCACCCCTCCACTTT. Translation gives CASSPPMVAPLHF.

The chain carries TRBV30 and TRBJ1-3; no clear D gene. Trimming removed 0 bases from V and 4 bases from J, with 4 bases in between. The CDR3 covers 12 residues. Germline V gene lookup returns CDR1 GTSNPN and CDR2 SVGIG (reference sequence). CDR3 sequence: CAWSVQGNTIYF. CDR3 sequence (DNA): TGTGCCTGGAGTGTCCAGGGAAACACCATATATTTT.

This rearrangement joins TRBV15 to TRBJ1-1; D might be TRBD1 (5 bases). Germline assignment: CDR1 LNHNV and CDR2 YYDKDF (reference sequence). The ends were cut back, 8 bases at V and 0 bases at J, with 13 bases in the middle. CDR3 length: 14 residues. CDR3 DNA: TGTGCCACCTCCCGGGGGGAGCTGAACACTGAAGCTTTCTTT. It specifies CATSRGELNTEAFF.

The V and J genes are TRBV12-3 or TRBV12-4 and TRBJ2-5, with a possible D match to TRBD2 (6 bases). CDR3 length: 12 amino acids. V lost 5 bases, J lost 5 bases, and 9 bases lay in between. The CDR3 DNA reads TGTGCCAGCAGTCCCGGAGGGGAGACCCAGTACTTC. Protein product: CASSPGGETQYF.

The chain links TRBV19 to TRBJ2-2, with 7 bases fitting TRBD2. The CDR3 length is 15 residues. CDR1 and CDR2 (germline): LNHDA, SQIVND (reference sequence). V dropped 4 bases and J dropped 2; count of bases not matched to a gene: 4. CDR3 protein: CASSTPGGNTGELFF. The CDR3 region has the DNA TGTGCCAGTAGTACGCCGGGGGGTAACACCGGGGAGCTGTTTTTT.

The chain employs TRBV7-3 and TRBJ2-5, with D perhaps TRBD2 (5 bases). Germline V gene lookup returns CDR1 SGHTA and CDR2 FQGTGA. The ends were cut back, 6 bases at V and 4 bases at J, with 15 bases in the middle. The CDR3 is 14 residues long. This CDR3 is CASSIGLAPETQYF. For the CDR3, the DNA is TGTGCCAGCAGTATCGGGCTAGCCCCAGAGACCCAGTACTTC. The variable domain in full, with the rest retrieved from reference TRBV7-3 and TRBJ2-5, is GAGVSQTPSNKVTEKGKYVELRCDPISGHTALYWYRQSLGQGPEFLIYFQGTGAADDSGLPNDRFFAVRPEGSVSTLKIQRTERGDSAVYLCASSIGLAPETQYFGPGTRLLVL.

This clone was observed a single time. CDR3 DNA sequence: TGTGCCAGCACCCCACCACTTGGGGGAGATGAGCAGTTCTTC. Amino acids: CASTPPLGGDEQFF. V is TRBV7-9 and J is TRBJ2-1, with D perhaps assigned TRBD1 or TRBD2 (5 bases each). Trimming removed 7 bases at V and 8 bases at J, with 18 bases between. This CDR3 has 14 residues. CDR1 SEHNR and CDR2 FQNEAQ come from the germline V gene (reference sequence).